This T cell receptor beta chain derives from a study of control samples from healthy donors and cancer patients. V was clipped by 5 bases and J by 5 bases; unmatched bases: 14. This CDR3 is 17 amino acids long. Germline V gives CDR1 KGHDR, CDR2 SFDVKD. TCRdb keeps only in-frame clones here, not all; method: immunoSEQ multiplex PCR. The data contain 60,000 to 70,000 clones, more than 80% of them singletons. The clonotype comes from a woman aged 50 to 65 with lung cancer. The J gene is TRBJ2-5, the V gene TRBV24-1; 9 bases match TRBD1. Sample: PBMCs. The CDR3, as DNA: TGTGCCACCAGTGCCCTCTCCGGGACAGGGATTAGGGAGACCCAGTACTTC. It encodes CATSALSGTGIRETQYF.